The clone carrying this T cell receptor (beta chain) turned up a few times. The data originate from a study of blood T cell repertoires in COVID-19. Repertoires were generated with immunoSEQ multiplex PCR, while TCRdb's copy carries only in-frame clones and drops some. The sample carries tens of thousands of clones, approximately 80% recorded once. The sequence was collected from a man between 60 and 70 years old with acute or convalescent COVID-19. The specimen was peripheral blood.

CDR3 nucleotides: TGCGCCAGCAGCCAAGGCGGCAGGGGAATCGGAAACACCATATATTTT. This translates into CASSQGGRGIGNTIYF. V gene TRBV4-1 combines with J gene TRBJ1-3; D may be TRBD1 (6 bases). The CDR3 extends over 16 amino acids. Trimming stripped 1 base from V and 4 bases from J, with 14 bases between. The germline gives CDR1 MGHRA, CDR2 YSYEKL.